A selection of T cell receptor beta chains follows, all from one sample in a study of cytomegalovirus exposure and HLA in healthy donors. The protocol was immunoSEQ multiplex PCR, while the TCRdb copy is restricted to in-frame clones and leaves out a portion. The sample yields around 190,000 clones, around 82% seen once. Sample: PBMCs. The source of these receptors is a woman in her twenties or thirties in good health and CMV-seronegative. CDR3s include the opening cysteine and the closing phenylalanine or tryptophan. A D gene is named only where the DNA matches it firmly. Not all rows give a size; the values are once, few, many and, for expanded clones, a class.

abundance	d_gene	v_gene	j_gene	CDR3nt	CDR3aa
.	.	TRBV6-1	TRBJ1-6	TGTGCCAGCAGGGGCATTCCAGCCGACAATTCACCCCTCCACTTT	CASRGIPADNSPLHF
.	TRBD1	TRBV5-5	TRBJ1-2	TGTGCCAGCAGCTTCGGCGGACAGGGAGGGTATGGCTACACCTTC	CASSFGGQGGYGYTF
.	.	TRBV5-1	TRBJ2-2	TGCGCCAGCAGCTTGGAGGCAGCGGACACCGGGGAGCTGTTTTTT	CASSLEAADTGELFF
few	.	TRBV4-1	TRBJ1-5	TGCGCCAGCAGCCCCAGGGAAAGCAATCAGCCCCAGCATTTT	CASSPRESNQPQHF
.	TRBD1	TRBV7-2	TRBJ1-5	TGTGCCAGCAGCCTCACTCCAGGGGGCCTCCTAGGGTCCCAGCATTTT	CASSLTPGGLLGSQHF
.	TRBD1	TRBV10-2	TRBJ2-5	TGCGCCAGCAGGGACAGGGGGTGGGAGACCCAGTACTTC	CASRDRGWETQYF
.	TRBD1	TRBV5-1	TRBJ1-4	TGCGCCAGCTCGACAGGGACGACTAATGAAAAACTGTTTTTT	CASSTGTTNEKLFF
.	TRBD1	TRBV6-1	TRBJ2-2	TGTGCCAGCACTAAGGGACAGGGTTTGCCCGGGGAGCTGTTTTTT	CASTKGQGLPGELFF
once	.	TRBV19	TRBJ1-1	TGTGCCAGTAGTCCCGCGGGGTGGAACACTGAAGCTTTCTTT	CASSPAGWNTEAFF
.	TRBD1	TRBV13	TRBJ1-2	TGTGCCAGCAGCAAGGGACAGTCAGACTATGGCTACACCTTC	CASSKGQSDYGYTF
.	TRBD1	TRBV11-2	TRBJ1-2	TGTGCCAGCAGCCCCCGGACAGGGGACGGGGACGGCTACACCTTC	CASSPRTGDGDGYTF
few	.	TRBV6-1	TRBJ1-2	TGTGCCAGCAGTGAAGATGGCAGGGTACGGTATGGCTACACCTTC	CASSEDGRVRYGYTF
once	TRBD2	TRBV15	TRBJ2-1	TGTGCCACCAGTGGGCTACTAGCGGGTGACTCCTACAATGAGCAGTTCTTC	CATSGLLAGDSYNEQFF
.	.	TRBV5-1	TRBJ2-3	TGCGCCAGCAGCCAGGGGAATCCGAACACAGATACGCAGTATTTT	CASSQGNPNTDTQYF
once	TRBD2	TRBV5-1	TRBJ2-1	TGCGCCAGCAGCCGGGGGGGACTTCAATACAATGAGCAGTTCTTC	CASSRGGLQYNEQFF
.	TRBD1	TRBV18	TRBJ1-3	TGTGCCAGCTCACTAGCCAGGACAGGGGCTGGAAACACCATATATTTT	CASSLARTGAGNTIYF
.	.	TRBV5-1	TRBJ1-1	TGCGCCAGCAGCTCCTATTCGGGGGGGAACACTGAAGCTTTCTTT	CASSSYSGGNTEAFF